These 19 T cell receptor beta chains came from one sample sequenced in a study of Ad26.COV2.S vaccination and SARS-CoV-2 variants. Treatment defined: some 19 received Ad26.COV2.S at low or high dose, single or two shots; about five received placebo; per-sample allocation not given. The study sampled participants on day 63 after the first vaccine or placebo injection. The assay was immunoSEQ multiplex PCR, and TCRdb's table has in-frame clones only and misses some. Counted here are roughly 350,000 clones, approximately 90% occurring once; the ten biggest clones make up approximately 5%. The sequences come from peripheral blood, collected in a trial of Ad26.COV2.S vaccine versus placebo. All receptors come from a person aged 18 to 59 who received the Ad26.COV2.S COVID-19 vaccine or a placebo.

The V gene is TRBV10-3, the J gene TRBJ2-7; D ambiguous. This CDR3 has 11 amino acids. Between the trimmed V and J ends, which lost 0 bases and 7 bases, there was a span of 4 bases. The germline gives CDR1 ENHRY, CDR2 SYGVKD. The CDR3, as DNA: TGTGCCATCAGTGAGTCAGCGGAGCAGTACTTC. Its protein product is CAISESAEQYF.

This chain connects TRBV6-5 to TRBJ2-4, with D tentatively TRBD1 or TRBD2 (5 bases each). Germline CDR1 and CDR2: MNHEY and SVGAGI. The ends were cut back, 6 bases at V and 0 bases at J, with 12 bases in the middle. The CDR3 spans 15 residues. The CDR3 sequence is CASRGDSLAKNIQYF. The CDR3 nucleotides are TGTGCCAGCAGGGGAGACAGCTTAGCCAAAAACATTCAGTACTTC.

J is TRBJ2-5 and V is TRBV6-7; 8 nucleotides agree with TRBD1. TRBV6-7 is assigned to the ORF class and has an uncertain function. The J segment lost 2 bases and the V segment lost 0 bases, leaving 11 bases of the junction unmatched. CDR3 length: 18 amino acids. The chain's CDR3 is CASSYSGPTGGTQETQYF. CDR3 DNA: TGTGCCAGCAGTTACTCGGGCCCCACAGGGGGGACACAAGAGACCCAGTACTTC.

The chain has TRBV4-2 and TRBJ1-1, with TRBD1 as a possible D gene (5 bases). Trimming cost V 0 bases and J 5 bases, with 16 bases left between them. This CDR3 comprises 16 residues. Germline V gene data show CDR1 as LGHNA and CDR2 as YNFKEQ. CDR3 in DNA: TGTGCCAGCAGCCAAGAACATGGGCAGGGAGGGACTGAAGCTTTCTTT. Its protein is CASSQEHGQGGTEAFF.

This clone was seen only a few times. The V gene is TRBV6-6, the J gene TRBJ1-2; D possibly corresponds to TRBD1 (6 bases). The CDR3 covers 14 residues. CDR1 MNHNY and CDR2 SVGAGI come from the germline V gene (reference sequence). With 6 bases removed from V and 5 bases from J, the gap between germline ends came to 16 bases. The CDR3 sequence: CASSRGQSHYGYTF. The CDR3 DNA sequence: TGTGCCAGCAGCCGCGGACAGTCCCATTATGGCTACACCTTC.

The chain uses TRBV13 and TRBJ2-1, with a weak D call TRBD2 (6 bases). Germline values: CDR1 PRHDT, CDR2 FYEKMQ (reference sequence). Trimming stripped 2 bases from V and 8 bases from J, with 19 bases between. The CDR3 has 16 amino acids. As DNA, the CDR3 is TGTGCCAGCAGCTTATCCGGCCAGGGCTGGGGGGATGAGCAGTTCTTC. Translation: CASSLSGQGWGDEQFF.

The table lists this clone with a few counts. The CDR3: CASSLDRDTQYF. CDR3 nucleotides: TGCGCCAGCAGCTTGGACAGAGATACGCAGTATTTT. V and J are TRBV5-1 and TRBJ2-3; D unclear. Germline V lookup: CDR1 SGHRS, CDR2 YFSETQ. This CDR3 is built from 12 residues. With 0 bases removed from V and 5 bases from J, the gap between germline ends came to 4 bases.

The chain has TRBV19 and TRBJ1-1; unclear D gene. The CDR3 loop spans 12 amino acids. The germline V gene has CDR1 LNHDA and CDR2 SQIVND (reference sequence). The V and J ends lost 3 bases and 2 bases respectively, with 4 bases between them. CDR3 in amino acids: CASSIVNTEAFF. The CDR3 DNA sequence: TGTGCCAGTAGTATTGTCAACACTGAAGCTTTCTTT. Full variable domain (outside the CDR3, taken from reference TRBV19 and TRBJ1-1): DGGITQSPKYLFRKEGQNVTLSCEQNLNHDAMYWYRQDPGQGLRLIYYSQIVNDFQKGDIAEGYSVSREKKESFPLTVTSAQKNPTAFYLCASSIVNTEAFFGQGTRLTVV.

This sequence joins TRBV7-9 and TRBJ2-2; TRBD1 matches 10 bases. The germline V gene has CDR1 SEHNR and CDR2 FQNEAQ (reference sequence). CDR3 length equals 17 residues. With 4 bases clipped from V and 5 bases from J, the junction kept 10 bases outside the gene matches. CDR3 amino acids: CASSSAGTGQGTGELFF. The CDR3 nucleotides are TGTGCCAGCAGCTCTGCCGGTACGGGACAGGGGACCGGGGAGCTGTTTTTT.

The rearrangement links TRBV9 to TRBJ2-5; a weak D match, TRBD2 (6 bases). Trimming left V 3 bases short and J 5 bases short, with 11 bases between. The CDR3 loop spans 13 amino acids. CDR1 and CDR2 (germline): SGDLS, YYNGEE. Here the CDR3 reads CASSARDFETQYF. As DNA, the CDR3 is TGTGCCAGCAGCGCCCGGGACTTTGAGACCCAGTACTTC. Looking up the rest from reference TRBV9 and TRBJ2-5 gives the full variable domain: DSGVTQTPKHLITATGQRVTLRCSPRSGDLSVYWYQQSLDQGLQFLIQYYNGEERAKGNILERFSAQQFPDLHSELNLSSLELGDSALYFCASSARDFETQYFGPGTRLLVL.

The chain employs TRBV10-3 and TRBJ2-3; 7 nucleotides align to TRBD1. V lost 4 bases and J lost 2; bases outside the gene matches: 18. The CDR3 runs 19 residues. The germline V gene has CDR1 ENHRY and CDR2 SYGVKD. CDR3 residues: CAISAIVPGQSFSTDTQYF. The DNA for the CDR3 is TGTGCCATCAGTGCGATTGTTCCGGGACAGAGCTTTTCCACAGATACGCAGTATTTT.

CDR3 DNA sequence: TGCGCCAGCACCAGGACTAGCGTTGGGAGCACAGATACGCAGTATTTT. As protein: CASTRTSVGSTDTQYF. The chain employs TRBV5-1 and TRBJ2-3; 9 nucleotides align to TRBD2. V dropped 6 bases and J dropped 0; count of bases not matched to a gene: 8. There are 16 residues in the CDR3. Per germline, CDR1 SGHRS and CDR2 YFSETQ. The full variable domain, rest sourced from reference TRBV5-1 and TRBJ2-3, is KAGVTQTPRYLIKTRGQQVTLSCSPISGHRSVSWYQQTPGQGLQFLFEYFSETQRNKGNFPGRFSGRQFSNSRSEMNVSTLELGDSALYLCASTRTSVGSTDTQYFGPGTRLTVL.

CDR3 protein: CASSPEGFPNQPQHF. The CDR3 region has the DNA TGCGCCAGCAGCCCGGAGGGGTTCCCCAATCAGCCCCAGCATTTT. This chain connects TRBV4-3 to TRBJ1-5; a weak D match, TRBD1 (5 bases). V was cut by 4 bases and J by 3 bases, with 13 bases left in between. This CDR3 is built from 15 residues. Germline V gene lookup returns CDR1 LGHNA and CDR2 YSLEER.

V and J are TRBV10-2 and TRBJ2-1; possible D gene TRBD2, 5 bases. CDR3 length: 15 residues. The V gene's germline CDR1 is WSHSY and CDR2 SAAADI. The V end lost 3 bases, the J end lost 4 bases, and 13 bases lay between the germline ends. The CDR3 coding sequence is TGCGCCAGCAGTGAAACGAGCGGAGCATACAATGAGCAGTTCTTC. Its translation: CASSETSGAYNEQFF.

This chain joins TRBV27 and TRBJ2-6; 9 bases agree with TRBD2. The V gene end was trimmed by 7 bases and the J gene end by 0 bases; junction bases not matched to a gene: 1. Germline loops: CDR1 MNHEY, CDR2 SMNVEV (reference sequence). The CDR3 totals 15 residues. DNA for the CDR3: TGTGCCAGCATGCGGGAGGGCTCTGGGGCCAACGTCCTGACTTTC. It is translated as CASMREGSGANVLTF.

V gene TRBV25-1 combines with J gene TRBJ2-7, with D possibly TRBD2 on 7 matching bases. Trimming stripped 5 bases from V and 6 bases from J, with 11 bases between. The CDR3 length is 12 residues. Germline V gene data show CDR1 as MGHDK and CDR2 as SYGVNS. In DNA form, the CDR3 reads TGTGCCAGCAGTAGGGGGGGGGTCGAGCAGTACTTC. Protein product: CASSRGGVEQYF.

This clone was recorded once. This chain uses TRBV19 with TRBJ2-1; D perhaps matches TRBD1 (5 bases). Trimming stripped 5 bases from V and 5 bases from J, with 13 bases between. Germline-derived CDR1 and CDR2 are LNHDA and SQIVND (reference sequence). The CDR3 covers 14 residues. CDR3 sequence: CASSWAGSNNEQFF. The CDR3 DNA follows: TGTGCCAGTAGTTGGGCAGGGTCCAACAATGAGCAGTTCTTC.

This clone was seen more than once but under ten times. In nucleotides, the CDR3 is TGTGCCAGCAGCTTAGACAGTCTGAACACTGAAGCTTTCTTT. It specifies CASSLDSLNTEAFF. The chain has TRBV5-4 and TRBJ1-1, with D perhaps TRBD1 (5 bases). The V gene's germline CDR1 is SGHNT and CDR2 YYREEE (reference sequence). V was shortened by 2 bases and J by 0 bases, with 8 bases between the two germline ends. The CDR3 totals 14 residues.

This chain joins TRBV7-2 and TRBJ1-6, with unresolved D. CDR1 and CDR2 (germline): SGHTA, FQGNSA. This CDR3 is built from 16 residues. V shed 1 base and J shed 7 bases, with 14 bases lying between them. The CDR3 is CASSLGSGSRNSPLHF. Here the CDR3 DNA reads TGTGCCAGCAGCTTAGGGTCAGGAAGCCGGAATTCACCCCTCCACTTT.